Included here is one T cell receptor beta chain sequence, with context. Its antigen is not identified. This entry belongs to a study of CXCR3-negative and CXCR3-positive naive CD8 T cells. Study-level findings and limits: A higher hydrophobicity marked the TRB CDR3s of CXCR3-positive naive cells versus CXCR3-negative naive cells. Comparably high diversity marked both naive subsets, whereas memory CD8+ cells had much lower diversity.

This CDR3 is built from 14 residues. Germline CDR1 is SQVTM and CDR2 is ANQGSEA. cDNA libraries for TRB were generated by 5' RACE incorporating UMI labels. After re-calling the 5' RACE reads, TCRdb lists one entry per CDR3 protein, DNA absent. This table lists 150,000 to 180,000 distinct CDR3 sequences. Material: naive CXCR3+ CD8+ T cells from blood. This sample's subset: CD45RO-CCR7+CD27+CD95- naive CD8+ T cells expressing CXCR3 (TNR3+). The chain carries TRBV29-1 and TRBJ1-1; TCRdb returns TRBD1, unconfirmable since there is no DNA. The TCR sequence derives from a human donor in good health. Some clones in this sample may be carry-over from other donors' samples. Here the CDR3 reads CSVATGEMNTEAFF.